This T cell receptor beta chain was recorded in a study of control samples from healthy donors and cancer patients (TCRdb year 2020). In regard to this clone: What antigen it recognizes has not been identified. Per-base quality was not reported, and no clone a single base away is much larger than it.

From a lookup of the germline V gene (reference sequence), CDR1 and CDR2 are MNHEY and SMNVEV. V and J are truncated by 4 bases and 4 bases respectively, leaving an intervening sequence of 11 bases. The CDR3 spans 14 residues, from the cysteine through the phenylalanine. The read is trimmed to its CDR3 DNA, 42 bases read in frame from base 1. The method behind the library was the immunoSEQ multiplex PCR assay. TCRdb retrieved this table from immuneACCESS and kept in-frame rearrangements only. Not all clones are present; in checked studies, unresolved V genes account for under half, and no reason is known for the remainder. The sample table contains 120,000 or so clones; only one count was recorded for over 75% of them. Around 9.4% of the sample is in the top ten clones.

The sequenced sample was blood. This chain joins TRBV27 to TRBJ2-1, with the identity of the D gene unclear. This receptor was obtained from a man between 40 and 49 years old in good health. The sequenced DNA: TGTGCCAGCAGTTCGCGGACCTTTTACAATGAGCAGTTCTTC. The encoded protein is CASSSRTFYNEQFF.